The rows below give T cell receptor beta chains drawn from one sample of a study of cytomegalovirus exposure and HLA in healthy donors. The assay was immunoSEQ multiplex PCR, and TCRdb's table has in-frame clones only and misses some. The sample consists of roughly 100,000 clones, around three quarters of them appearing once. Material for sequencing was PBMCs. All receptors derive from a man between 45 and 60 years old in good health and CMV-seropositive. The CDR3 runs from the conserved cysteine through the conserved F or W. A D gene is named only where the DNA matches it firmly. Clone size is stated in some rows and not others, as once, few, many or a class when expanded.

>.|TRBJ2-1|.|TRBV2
CATSLETYEQFF
TGTGCCACCTCCTTAGAGACATATGAGCAGTTCTTC
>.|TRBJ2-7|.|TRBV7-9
CASSPQGGEQYF
TGTGCCAGCAGCCCACAGGGTGGCGAGCAGTACTTC
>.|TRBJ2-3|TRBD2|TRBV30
CASRRTSAPDTQYF
TGTGCCTCCCGACGGACTAGCGCCCCAGATACGCAGTATTTT
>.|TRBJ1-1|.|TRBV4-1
CASSQVEFTEAFF
TGCGCCAGCAGCCAAGTGGAGTTCACTGAAGCTTTCTTT
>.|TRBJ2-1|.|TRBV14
CASSAQGAGTSQFF
TGTGCCAGCAGCGCACAGGGGGCGGGGACTAGCCAGTTCTTC
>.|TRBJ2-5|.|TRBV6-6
CASSLPRGQETQYF
TGTGCCAGCTCCTTACCTAGGGGCCAAGAGACCCAGTACTTC
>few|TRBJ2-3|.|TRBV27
CASSFGLGGHTQYF
TGTGCCAGCAGTTTCGGTCTTGGGGGCCATACGCAGTATTTT
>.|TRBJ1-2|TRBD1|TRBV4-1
CASSQDKDRPTYGYTF
TGCGCCAGCAGCCAAGACAAGGACAGGCCCACCTATGGCTACACCTTC
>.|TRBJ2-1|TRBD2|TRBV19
CASSREGQNEQFF
TGTGCCAGTAGTAGGGAGGGTCAGAATGAGCAGTTCTTC
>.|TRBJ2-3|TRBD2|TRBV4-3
CASSHSVAGGGSDTQYF
TGCGCCAGCAGCCACAGTGTAGCGGGAGGGGGCTCAGATACGCAGTATTTT
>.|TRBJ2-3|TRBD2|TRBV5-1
CASRPRSDLAGGHTDTQYF
TGCGCCAGCAGACCGAGGTCGGACCTAGCGGGAGGTCACACAGATACGCAGTATTTT
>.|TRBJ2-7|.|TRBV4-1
CASSQTSTYEQYF
TGCGCCAGCAGCCAAACTAGTACCTACGAGCAGTACTTC
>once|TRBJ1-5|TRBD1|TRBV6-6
CASSKQGERQPQHF
TGTGCCAGCAGTAAACAGGGGGAGCGTCAGCCCCAGCATTTT
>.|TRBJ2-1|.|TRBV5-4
CASSLRDEQFF
TGTGCCAGCAGCTTGCGGGATGAGCAGTTCTTC
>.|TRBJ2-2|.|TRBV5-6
CASSSLGTLNTGELFF
TGTGCCAGCAGCTCCTTGGGGACTCTAAACACCGGGGAGCTGTTTTTT
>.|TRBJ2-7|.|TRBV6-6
CASSPTRSSYEQYF
TGTGCCAGCAGCCCCACAAGGAGCTCCTACGAGCAGTACTTC
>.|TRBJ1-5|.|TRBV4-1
CASSPATDLWSSNQPQHF
TGCGCCAGCAGCCCGGCGACCGATCTCTGGAGTAGCAATCAGCCCCAGCATTTT
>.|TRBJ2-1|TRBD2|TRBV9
CASSVLTSGNEQFF
TGTGCCAGCAGCGTACTTACTAGCGGTAATGAGCAGTTCTTC
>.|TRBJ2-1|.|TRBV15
CATSSSGTPWYNEQFF
TGTGCCACCAGCAGCTCCGGGACTCCGTGGTACAATGAGCAGTTCTTC
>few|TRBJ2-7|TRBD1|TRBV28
CASTQSPRGQYEQYF
TGTGCCAGCACCCAGAGTCCCAGGGGGCAGTACGAGCAGTACTTC
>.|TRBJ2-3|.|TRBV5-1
CASRELRGDTQYF
TGCGCCAGCAGAGAATTGAGAGGAGATACGCAGTATTTT
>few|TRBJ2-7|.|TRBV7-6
CASSLESRGEQYF
TGTGCCAGCAGCTTAGAGTCCAGGGGCGAGCAGTACTTC
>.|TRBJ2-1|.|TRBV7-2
CASSLASEQFF
TGTGCCAGCAGCTTAGCCAGTGAGCAGTTCTTC
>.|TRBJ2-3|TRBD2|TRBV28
CASSLSASGATDTQYF
TGTGCCAGCAGTTTATCTGCTAGCGGGGCCACAGATACGCAGTATTTT
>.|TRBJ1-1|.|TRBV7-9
CASSLMGGNTEAFF
TGTGCCAGCAGCTTAATGGGGGGGAACACTGAAGCTTTCTTT
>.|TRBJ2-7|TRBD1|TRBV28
CASSNRGHYEQYF
TGTGCCAGCAGCAACAGGGGACACTACGAGCAGTACTTC
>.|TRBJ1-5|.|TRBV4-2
CASSQRTGGAPQHF
TGTGCCAGCAGCCAGAGAACAGGTGGGGCGCCCCAGCATTTT
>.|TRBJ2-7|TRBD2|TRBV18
CASSPGTSSYEQYF
TGTGCCAGCTCACCCGGGACTAGCTCCTACGAGCAGTACTTC
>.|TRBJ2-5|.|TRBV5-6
CASSLAYRAHQETQYF
TGTGCCAGCAGCTTGGCTTACAGGGCCCACCAAGAGACCCAGTACTTC
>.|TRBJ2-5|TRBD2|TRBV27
CASSRGSGIFQETQYF
TGTGCCAGCAGTCGGGGTAGCGGGATATTCCAAGAGACCCAGTACTTC
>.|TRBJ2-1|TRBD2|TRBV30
CAWSVLAGGVEQFF
TGTGCCTGGAGTGTTCTAGCGGGAGGTGTTGAGCAGTTCTTC
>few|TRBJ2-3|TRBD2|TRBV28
CASSPSGRADTQYF
TGTGCCAGCAGTCCTAGCGGGAGAGCGGATACGCAGTATTTT
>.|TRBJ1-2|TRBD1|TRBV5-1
CASSPGQGEGYTF
TGCGCCAGCAGCCCGGGACAGGGAGAAGGCTACACCTTC
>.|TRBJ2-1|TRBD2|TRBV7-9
CASSPSSGESYNEQFF
TGTGCCAGCAGCCCCAGTAGCGGGGAAAGCTACAATGAGCAGTTCTTC
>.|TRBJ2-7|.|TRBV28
CASRLQGFEQYF
TGTGCCAGCAGACTGCAGGGTTTCGAGCAGTACTTC
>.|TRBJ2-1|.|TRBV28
CASSFSGPYNEQFF
TGTGCCAGCAGTTTTAGCGGCCCCTACAATGAGCAGTTCTTC
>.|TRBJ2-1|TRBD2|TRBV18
CASSLEGTSGYNEQFF
TGTGCCAGCTCACTGGAAGGGACTAGCGGCTACAATGAGCAGTTCTTC
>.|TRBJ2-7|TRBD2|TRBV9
CASSVVASGSGEQYF
TGTGCCAGCAGCGTAGTAGCTAGCGGGAGTGGCGAGCAGTACTTC
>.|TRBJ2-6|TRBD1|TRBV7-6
CASSLQDRAGANVLTF
TGTGCCAGCAGCTTACAGGACAGGGCTGGGGCCAACGTCCTGACTTTC
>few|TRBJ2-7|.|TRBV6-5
CASSYRPTAYEQYF
TGTGCCAGCAGTTACCGGCCAACAGCCTACGAGCAGTACTTC
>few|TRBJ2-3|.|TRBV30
CAWSVLGGNTDTQYF
TGTGCCTGGAGTGTACTTGGCGGGAACACAGATACGCAGTATTTT
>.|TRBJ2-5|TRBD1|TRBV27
CASQGQGEREQYF
TGTGCCAGCCAGGGACAGGGAGAGAGGGAGCAGTACTTC
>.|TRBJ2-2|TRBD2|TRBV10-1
CASSVGGSVTGELFF
TGCGCCAGCAGTGTTGGCGGGAGTGTCACCGGGGAGCTGTTTTTT
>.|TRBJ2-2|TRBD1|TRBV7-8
CASSPRQGARTGELFF
TGTGCCAGCAGCCCGCGACAGGGGGCGAGAACCGGGGAGCTGTTTTTT
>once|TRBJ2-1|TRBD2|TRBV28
CASSHPSGVNNEQFF
TGTGCCAGCAGTCATCCTAGCGGGGTTAACAATGAGCAGTTCTTC
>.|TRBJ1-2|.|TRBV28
CASSLPDLNYGYTF
TGTGCCAGCAGTTTACCAGACTTAAACTATGGCTACACCTTC
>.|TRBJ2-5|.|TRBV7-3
CASSWGLQETQYF
TGTGCCAGCAGTTGGGGGCTCCAAGAGACCCAGTACTTC
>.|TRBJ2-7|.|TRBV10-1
CASSGPGLYEQYF
TGCGCCAGCAGCGGGCCGGGACTCTACGAGCAGTACTTC
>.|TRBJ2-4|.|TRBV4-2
CASSQDQVSLIDLAKNIQYF
TGTGCCAGCAGCCAAGATCAGGTCTCCCTCATAGACCTAGCCAAAAACATTCAGTACTTC
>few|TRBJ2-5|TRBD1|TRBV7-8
CASSRDSARGAQYF
TGTGCCAGCAGCAGGGACAGCGCCCGAGGGGCCCAGTACTTC
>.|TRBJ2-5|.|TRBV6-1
CASTWRRDPQETQYF
TGTGCCAGCACCTGGAGGAGGGACCCCCAAGAGACCCAGTACTTC
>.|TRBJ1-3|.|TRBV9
CASSDRTASGNTIYF
TGTGCCAGCAGCGATAGGACAGCCTCTGGAAACACCATATATTTT
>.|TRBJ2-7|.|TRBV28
CASRDPGYEQYF
TGTGCCAGCAGAGACCCAGGTTACGAGCAGTACTTC
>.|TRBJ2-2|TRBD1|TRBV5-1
CASSLGQGGELFF
TGCGCCAGCAGCCTGGGACAGGGTGGGGAGCTGTTTTTT